These T cell receptor beta chains were read from a single sample in a study of blood T cell repertoires in COVID-19. TCRdb keeps only in-frame clones here, not all; method: immunoSEQ multiplex PCR. The sample holds about 97,000 clones, around four fifths seen once. Sequencing was performed on peripheral blood. These receptors originate from a man aged 40-50 years with active or convalescent COVID-19. The conserved cysteine and the conserved F or W are not part of the CDR3 here. Each record gives: CDR3 length, V gene, CDR3 protein.

CDR3 length: 8
V gene: TRBV20-1
CDR3 protein: SAFSGGYT

CDR3 length: 13
V gene: TRBV7-7
CDR3 protein: ASSFTSGGQETQY

CDR3 length: 14
V gene: TRBV19
CDR3 protein: ASSTFGTDSGNTIY

CDR3 length: 16
V gene: TRBV19
CDR3 protein: ASSIRTGSRGKSYEQY

CDR3 length: 14
V gene: TRBV15
CDR3 protein: ATSRDIQGLVNTIY

CDR3 length: 14
V gene: TRBV29-1
CDR3 protein: SVPGHLTSGANVLT

CDR3 length: 14
V gene: TRBV6-2/TRBV6-3
CDR3 protein: ASSYRTGGLKTEAF

CDR3 length: 12
V gene: TRBV19
CDR3 protein: ASSIRGGLYEQY

CDR3 length: 11
V gene: TRBV6-5
CDR3 protein: ASSYGGNYGYT

CDR3 length: 12
V gene: TRBV18
CDR3 protein: ASSPGQGTYGYT

CDR3 length: 16
V gene: TRBV7-3
CDR3 protein: ASSPRGGLAGVTDTQY

CDR3 length: 13
V gene: TRBV30
CDR3 protein: AWSTGGVQGQPQH

CDR3 length: 12
V gene: TRBV5-1
CDR3 protein: ASRAGGTAYEQY

CDR3 length: 13
V gene: TRBV7-3
CDR3 protein: ASSPGTSGSGELF

CDR3 length: 10
V gene: TRBV30
CDR3 protein: AWSPSGYGYT

CDR3 length: 15
V gene: TRBV3-1/TRBV3-2
CDR3 protein: ASSQWDRGLGTGELF

CDR3 length: 12
V gene: TRBV18
CDR3 protein: ASSSQGTDTEAF

CDR3 length: 15
V gene: TRBV4-2
CDR3 protein: ASSHATKTSGTGELF

CDR3 length: 12
V gene: TRBV7-9
CDR3 protein: ASSSGAQGETQY

CDR3 length: 17
V gene: TRBV7-2
CDR3 protein: ASSLVPLLAGGLHHEQF

CDR3 length: 12
V gene: TRBV3-1/TRBV3-2
CDR3 protein: ASSQGTGVTEAF

CDR3 length: 14
V gene: TRBV19
CDR3 protein: ASSPRGGAPNTEAF

CDR3 length: 11
V gene: TRBV12-5
CDR3 protein: ASGRDSAGEQY

CDR3 length: 13
V gene: TRBV11-2
CDR3 protein: ASSAAGNNNSPLH

CDR3 length: 16
V gene: TRBV5-5
CDR3 protein: ASSPGNLGGAMNTEAF

CDR3 length: 15
V gene: TRBV3-1/TRBV3-2
CDR3 protein: ASSQAQWVGGATEAF

CDR3 length: 15
V gene: TRBV5-6
CDR3 protein: ASSWGLQGRGDTEAF

CDR3 length: 10
V gene: TRBV3-1/TRBV3-2
CDR3 protein: ASKRPGTEAF

CDR3 length: 12
V gene: TRBV9
CDR3 protein: ASSGVGGRRGYT